The following is a T cell receptor (beta chain) sequence with its context. Its antigen is unknown. V shed 0 bases and J shed 2 bases, with 11 bases lying between them. The germline V gene has CDR1 SGDLS and CDR2 YYNGEE. The CDR3 loop spans 16 amino acids. Clones were sequenced by immunoSEQ multiplex PCR, and TCRdb holds only the in-frame ones, with some missing. The table records 250,000 to 350,000 clones, around 76% of them present only once. The source of about 2 micrograms of genomic DNA for TCR beta libraries was cryopreserved PBMCs. This sample is drawn from a study of cytotoxic CD8 clonotypes in ibrutinib-treated CLL. The study, taken as a whole, reports: Patients with sustained remission and those progressing were sampled at differing times. Measured clonality at baseline was greater than in age-matched healthy donors and tracked with circulating CD8+ T-cell counts. Private clonotypes, not public ones, expanded at ibrutinib response.

The rearrangement uses TRBV9 and TRBJ2-2; D not resolved. The receptor was derived from a human donor with chronic lymphocytic leukemia. The sample consisted of PBMCs, taken at disease progression, from a patient treated with ibrutinib. The CDR3 DNA is TGTGCCAGCAGCGTAGAGAGTCTAACTAACACCGGGGAGCTGTTTTTT. Encoded protein: CASSVESLTNTGELFF.